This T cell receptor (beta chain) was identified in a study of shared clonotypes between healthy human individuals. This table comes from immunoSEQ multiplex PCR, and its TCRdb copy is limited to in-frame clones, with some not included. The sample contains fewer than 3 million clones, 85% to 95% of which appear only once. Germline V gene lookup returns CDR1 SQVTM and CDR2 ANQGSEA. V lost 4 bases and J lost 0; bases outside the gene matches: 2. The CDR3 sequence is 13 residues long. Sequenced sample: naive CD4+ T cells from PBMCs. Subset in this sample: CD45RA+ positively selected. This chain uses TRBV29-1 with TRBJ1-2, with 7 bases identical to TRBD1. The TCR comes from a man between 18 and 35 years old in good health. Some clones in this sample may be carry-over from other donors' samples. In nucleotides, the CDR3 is TGCAGCGTTGGGGGACAGCCTAACTATGGCTACACCTTC. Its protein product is CSVGGQPNYGYTF.